This TCR beta chain stems from a study of cytomegalovirus exposure and HLA in healthy donors. About the research overall: Inside one of the first data releases sat 80 million to 95 million unique TCRs taken from HLA-typed donors. Study-wide results and limits: Donor immune exposure was known only as CMV serostatus.

Germline CDR1 reads SGHNT; CDR2 reads YENEEA. V was cut by 5 bases and J by 10 bases, with 15 bases left in between. CDR3 size: 14 residues. Details on this clone: Its antigen is currently unknown.

The PCR ran on 60 Vbeta and 13 Jbeta primers. Assay: immunoSEQ multiplex PCR; the TCRdb copy retains only in-frame clones and omits some. The sample records around 130,000 clones, roughly four fifths being singletons. The specimen was PBMCs. This receptor was obtained from a woman between 45 and 65 years old in good health and CMV-seropositive. The V call is TRBV11-3, the J call TRBJ1-6; perhaps TRBD1 as D (6 bases). CDR3 protein: CASSRGGRSSPLHF. The DNA of the CDR3 is TGTGCCAGCAGCCGGGGGGGGCGGTCCTCACCCCTCCACTTT.